The 11 T cell receptor beta chains in this list originate from one sample, sequenced in a study of cytomegalovirus exposure and HLA in healthy donors. Sequenced by immunoSEQ multiplex PCR; TCRdb stores in-frame clones only, minus some. This sample carries 150,000 to 200,000 clones, roughly nine tenths of them seen once, and the ten largest clones take 5% to 7%. Material: PBMCs. The receptors originated from a woman between 25 and 40 years old in good health and CMV-seronegative.

The chain carries TRBV5-1 and TRBJ2-5; D is perhaps TRBD2 (5 bases). From germline, CDR1 is SGHRS and CDR2 YFSETQ. CDR3 length equals 18 residues. The ends were cut back, 3 bases at V and 1 base at J, with 22 bases in the middle. The CDR3 DNA is TGCGCCAGCAGCTCGATAGGACTTACCGGGCCAAGCCAAGAGACCCAGTACTTC. This translates into CASSSIGLTGPSQETQYF.

The rearrangement joins TRBV6-6 to TRBJ1-1; 11 bases fit TRBD1. V lost 6 bases and J lost 3; bases outside the gene matches: 6. The CDR3 is 15 residues long. Germline CDR1 reads MNHNY; CDR2 reads SVGAGI (reference sequence). CDR3 nucleotide sequence: TGTGCCAGCAGAGAAGGGACAGGGGGATACACTGAAGCTTTCTTT. Its translation: CASREGTGGYTEAFF.

The rearrangement joins TRBV4-3 to TRBJ2-7; a weak D match, TRBD2 (6 bases). The CDR3 spans 14 residues. Trimming took off 0 bases at V and 5 bases at J, with 11 bases between the two ends. Germline V gene lookup returns CDR1 LGHNA and CDR2 YSLEER. The CDR3 DNA is TGCGCCAGCAGCCAAGACTGGGGAGGCCACGAGCAGTACTTC. The encoded protein is CASSQDWGGHEQYF.

The gene calls are TRBV4-3 and TRBJ2-7; 7 bases are a match to TRBD1. Trimming removed 1 base from V and 4 bases from J; junction bases left unmatched: 4. This CDR3 contains 14 residues. Germline V gene lookup returns CDR1 LGHNA and CDR2 YSLEER. CDR3 nucleotide sequence: TGCGCCAGCAGCCAAGGACAGGGAATGTACGAGCAGTACTTC. Translation gives CASSQGQGMYEQYF.

The chain has TRBV4-1 and TRBJ2-2; D call uncertain. This CDR3 contains 16 residues. Deletions cut 0 bases from V and 1 base from J, with 9 bases between. Looked up from germline, CDR1 is MGHRA and CDR2 is YSYEKL. The DNA for the CDR3 is TGCGCCAGCAGCCAAGATTTGGCGGAGAACACCGGGGAGCTGTTTTTT. This codes for CASSQDLAENTGELFF.

The rearrangement uses TRBV1 and TRBJ1-4. TRBV1 is listed as a pseudogene. This CDR3 has 14 amino acids. This CDR3 reads CTSSQSIGCEKLFF. The CDR3 bases are TGCACCAGCAGCCAATCGATTGGATGTGAAAAACTGTTTTTT.

This clone was counted a few times. V gene TRBV15 combines with J gene TRBJ1-2; D remains unclear. The CDR3 runs 14 residues. The V gene's germline CDR1 is LNHNV and CDR2 YYDKDF (reference sequence). V lost 1 base, J lost 2 bases, and 8 bases lay in between. CDR3 in amino acids: CATSRGTQNYGYTF. DNA of the CDR3: TGTGCCACCAGCAGAGGAACACAAAACTATGGCTACACCTTC.

V usage is TRBV13 and J usage is TRBJ2-7, with 9 bases that match TRBD1. The CDR3 loop spans 15 amino acids. Germline lookup yields CDR1 PRHDT and CDR2 FYEKMQ (reference sequence). J gave up 3 bases and V 0 bases, and 3 bases lay outside the gene matches. CDR3 bases: TGTGCCAGCAGCTTAGGGGGACAGGGAAACTACGAGCAGTACTTC. It codes for CASSLGGQGNYEQYF.

The chain is built from TRBV13 and TRBJ2-7, with 8 positions matching TRBD2. V was pared by 2 bases and J by 2 bases, with 8 bases of the junction left unmatched. The V gene's germline CDR1 is PRHDT and CDR2 FYEKMQ (reference sequence). CDR3 length: 16 residues. The CDR3 sequence: CASSLRVWREAYEQYF. Written as DNA, the CDR3 is TGTGCCAGCAGCTTACGTGTATGGCGGGAGGCCTACGAGCAGTACTTC.

The V and J genes are TRBV5-4 and TRBJ1-3; 8 bases match TRBD1. This CDR3 comprises 14 residues. CDR1 and CDR2 (germline): SGHNT, YYREEE (reference sequence). V shed 4 bases, J shed 1 base, and the junction held 1 base outside the gene matches. CDR3 in DNA: TGTGCCAGCAGCGACAGGGGATCTGGAAACACCATATATTTT. It codes for CASSDRGSGNTIYF.

This CDR3 reads CASSEAASNTIYF. The CDR3 coding sequence is TGTGCCAGCAGTGAAGCCGCAAGTAACACCATATATTTT. The chain is built from TRBV25-1 and TRBJ1-3; D remains ambiguous. CDR1 is MGHDK and CDR2 is SYGVNS in the germline V gene. Trimming took 2 bases from V and 7 from J, leaving 9 bases between them. The CDR3 spans 13 residues.